This record looks at one TCR beta chain sequence and its context. Per the original data handling: From reference gene primer amplification, estimates of nucleated cell counts were derived. Data came from immunoSEQ multiplex PCR; TCRdb stores just in-frame clones and leaves some out. D and trimming come from the DNA, and the V and J calls and clone size come from that table. The sample consists of 210,000 or so clones, 85% to 90% of them appearing once. This sample stems from a study of blood T cell repertoires in COVID-19. Study-wide context: From the United States, Italy and Spain came samples of acute and convalescent COVID-19. Sources were T cells, B-cell-depleted T cells, or PBMCs; the material itself was cDNA or gDNA.

Looked up from germline, CDR1 is SGHAT and CDR2 is FQNNGV. The V and J ends lost 5 bases and 3 bases, in that order; junction bases with no gene match: 4. The CDR3 has 15 amino acids. Material for sequencing was peripheral blood. This TCR was recovered from a man aged 50 or older with acute or convalescent COVID-19. The gene calls are TRBV11-2 and TRBJ2-1, with TRBD1 matching 10 bases. The CDR3 protein is CASSPGTGDYNEQFF. CDR3 nucleotide sequence: TGTGCCAGCAGCCCGGGGACAGGGGACTACAATGAGCAGTTCTTC.